Below, 10 T cell receptor beta chains from the same sample are listed, as sequenced in a study of CD8+CD57+ T cells in acquired aplastic anemia. Selection for sequencing was limited to patients who had shown CD8+CD57+ cell expansion by flow cytometry. Profiling that covered TCR beta VDJ and CDR3 relied on genomic DNA as its template. From the reads, TCRdb called clonotypes with MiXCR, one entry per CDR3 protein. The sample contains approximately 250,000 distinct CDR3 sequences, 82% of which appear only once. Sequencing was done on a sample of sorted CD4+, CD8+, or CD8+CD57+ T cells (not recorded which) from PBMCs. These receptors originate from a human donor with aplastic anemia.

Comment on this clonotype: A read error may account for a junction end that differs from germline. This sequence joins TRBV7-9 and TRBJ2-6; perhaps D is TRBD1 or TRBD2 (6 bases each). CDR1 is SEHNR, CDR2 FQNEAQ, per germline (reference sequence). The CDR3 is made up of 16 amino acids. For the CDR3, the DNA is TGTGCCAGCAGCTTAGCGGGTACCTGGGGGGCTAACGCCCTGACTTTC. As protein: CASSLAGTWGANALTF.

A word on this clonotype: The junction and the germline gene differ at one end; a read error may be behind it. The chain employs TRBV7-8 and TRBJ2-1; D tentatively reads TRBD1 or TRBD2 (6 bases each). The CDR3 extends over 13 amino acids. The germline gives CDR1 SGHVS, CDR2 FQNEAQ. The CDR3, as DNA: TGTGCCAGCAGCGTAGGGGGAGGCCACGAGCAGCACTTC. As protein: CASSVGGGHEQHF.

On this clonotype itself: One end of the junction varies from germline; a read error may be responsible. This chain links TRBV7-9 with TRBJ2-3, with D perhaps matching TRBD2 (5 bases). The germline V gene encodes CDR1 SEHNR and CDR2 FQNEAQ (reference sequence). There are 14 residues in the CDR3. The CDR3 region is CASSWAGKVGSAKF. CDR3 sequence (DNA): TGTGCCAGCAGCTGGGCGGGCAAAGTTGGTTCGGCCAAATTT.

The J gene is TRBJ2-2, the V gene TRBV7-9; possible D gene TRBD2, 6 bases. The germline gives CDR1 SEHNR, CDR2 FQNEAQ (reference sequence). Between the trimmed V and J ends, which lost 3 bases and 0 bases, there was a span of 35 bases. The CDR3 is 24 amino acids. The CDR3 loop is CASSFYISGASDSGSGSNTGELFF. The CDR3 DNA follows: TGTGCCAGCAGCTTCTACATCAGCGGTGCTAGCGATTCTGGAAGCGGATCGAACACCGGGGAGCTGTTTTTT. Full variable domain (missing parts from reference TRBV7-9 and TRBJ2-2): DTGVSQNPRHKITKRGQNVTFRCDPISEHNRLYWYRQTLGQGPEFLTYFQNEAQLEKSRLLSDRFSAERPKGSFSTLEIQRTEQGDSAMYLCASSFYISGASDSGSGSNTGELFFGEGSRLTVL.

In this sample, this clonotype turned up a few times. The chain combines TRBV29-1 with TRBJ1-2, with D tentatively TRBD1 (6 bases). V lost 3 bases and J lost 5, with 10 bases in between. The CDR3 runs to 12 residues. CDR1 SQVTM and CDR2 ANQGSEA come from the germline V gene. The CDR3 is CSVDTGLYGYTF. DNA for the CDR3: TGCAGCGTTGATACAGGGCTGTATGGCTACACCTTC.

The chain couples TRBV5-8 to TRBJ2-3; D gene unclear. The V gene lost 2 bases and the J gene lost 4 bases, with 8 bases spanning the gap. The CDR3 length is 13 residues. Germline CDR1 SGHTS, CDR2 YDEGEE. CDR3 residues: CASSFTSSDTQYF. CDR3 nucleotides: TGTGCCAGCAGCTTCACAAGCTCAGATACGCAGTATTTT.

Worth noting for this clonotype: Without the conserved terminal phenylalanine or tryptophan, this CDR3 likely stems from a read error. The DNA is omitted, as the CDR3 cannot be located on it reliably, and the CDR3 follows TCRdb's listing. This chain connects TRBV2 to TRBJ2-1; no DNA check was done on the table's D call, TRBD1. Per the germline V gene, CDR1 is SNHLY and CDR2 is FYNNEI. The CDR3 spans 16 residues, counting both ends. This chain's CDR3 is CASGDGGTDTQYFHPV.

With respect to this clonotype: Relative to the germline gene, one junction end is altered; a read error may explain this. J is TRBJ2-5 and V is TRBV5-1; D is ambiguous. The CDR3 extends over 14 amino acids. The germline V gene encodes CDR1 SGHRS and CDR2 YFSETQ. The CDR3 DNA reads TGTGCCAGCAGCTTGGGCAGCCAGCAGGAGACCCAGTACTTC. The encoded protein is CASSLGSQQETQYF.

In the case of this clonotype: One end of the junction varies from germline; a read error may be responsible. The chain combines TRBV2 with TRBJ1-1; perhaps TRBD1 as D (6 bases). The CDR3 sequence is 15 residues long. CDR1 SNHLY and CDR2 FYNNEI come from the germline V gene. CDR3 sequence: CASGEVGAANPEAFF. CDR3 sequence (DNA): TGTGCCAGCGGGGAGGTGGGGGCGGCGAACCCTGAAGCTTTCTTT.

The V gene is TRBV7-8, the J gene TRBJ1-6; D not resolved. With 0 bases removed from V and 5 bases from J, the gap between germline ends came to 11 bases. Germline loops: CDR1 SGHVS, CDR2 FQNEAQ. The CDR3 consists of 16 residues. Here the CDR3 DNA reads TGTGCCAGCAGCTTAGCGGGAGGTCCCGATAATTCACCCCTCCACTTT. This encodes CASSLAGGPDNSPLHF.